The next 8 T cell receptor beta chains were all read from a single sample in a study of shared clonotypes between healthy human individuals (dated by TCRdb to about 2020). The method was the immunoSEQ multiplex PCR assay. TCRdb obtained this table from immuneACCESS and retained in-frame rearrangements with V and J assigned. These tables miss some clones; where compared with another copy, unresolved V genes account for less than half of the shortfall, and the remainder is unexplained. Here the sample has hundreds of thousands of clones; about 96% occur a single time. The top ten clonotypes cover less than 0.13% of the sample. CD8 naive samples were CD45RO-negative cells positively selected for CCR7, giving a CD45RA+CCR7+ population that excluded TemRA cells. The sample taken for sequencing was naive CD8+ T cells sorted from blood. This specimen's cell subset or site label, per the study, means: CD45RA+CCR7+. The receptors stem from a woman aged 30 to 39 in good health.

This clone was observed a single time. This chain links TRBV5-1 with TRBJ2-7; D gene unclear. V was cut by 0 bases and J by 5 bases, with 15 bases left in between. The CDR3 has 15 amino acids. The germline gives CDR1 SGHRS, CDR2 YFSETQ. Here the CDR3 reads CASSLEGRVYDEQYF. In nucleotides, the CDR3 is TGCGCCAGCAGCTTGGAAGGTAGGGTCTACGACGAGCAGTACTTC.

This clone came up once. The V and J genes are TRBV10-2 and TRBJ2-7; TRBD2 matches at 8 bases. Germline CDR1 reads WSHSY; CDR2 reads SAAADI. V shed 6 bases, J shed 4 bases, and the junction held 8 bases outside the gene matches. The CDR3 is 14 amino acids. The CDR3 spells CASRNREGDYEQYF. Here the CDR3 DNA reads TGCGCCAGCAGGAATCGGGAGGGCGATTACGAGCAGTACTTC.

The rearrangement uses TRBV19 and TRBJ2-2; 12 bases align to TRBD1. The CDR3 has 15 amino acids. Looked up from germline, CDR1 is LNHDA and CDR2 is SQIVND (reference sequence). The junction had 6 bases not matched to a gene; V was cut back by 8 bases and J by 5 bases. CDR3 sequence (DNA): TGTGCCAGTGAATCGGGACAGGGGGCAACCGGGGAGCTGTTTTTT. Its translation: CASESGQGATGELFF.

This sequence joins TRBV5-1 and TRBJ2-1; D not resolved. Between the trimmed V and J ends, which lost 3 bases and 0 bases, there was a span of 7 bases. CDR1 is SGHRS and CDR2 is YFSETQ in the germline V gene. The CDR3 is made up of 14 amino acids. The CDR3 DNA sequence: TGCGCCAGCAGCTGGGGTAGCTCCTACAATGAGCAGTTCTTC. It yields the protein CASSWGSSYNEQFF.

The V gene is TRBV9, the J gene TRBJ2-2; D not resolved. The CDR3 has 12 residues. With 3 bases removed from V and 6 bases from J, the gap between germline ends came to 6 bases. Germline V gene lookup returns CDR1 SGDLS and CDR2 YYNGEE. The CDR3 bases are TGTGCCAGCAGCGAAAAACCCGGGGAGCTGTTTTTT. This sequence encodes CASSEKPGELFF.

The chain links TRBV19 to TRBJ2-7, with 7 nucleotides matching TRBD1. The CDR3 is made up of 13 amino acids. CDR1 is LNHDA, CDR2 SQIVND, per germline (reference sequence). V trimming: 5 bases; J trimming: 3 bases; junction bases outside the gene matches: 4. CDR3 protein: CASSFGQDYEQYF. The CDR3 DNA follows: TGTGCCAGTAGTTTCGGACAGGACTACGAGCAGTACTTC.

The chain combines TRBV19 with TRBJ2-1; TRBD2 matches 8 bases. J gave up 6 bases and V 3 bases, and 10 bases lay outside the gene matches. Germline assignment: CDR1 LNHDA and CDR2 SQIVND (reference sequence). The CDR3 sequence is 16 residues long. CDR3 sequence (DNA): TGTGCCAGTAGTATCCCCTACGGGACTAGAACCAATGAGCAGTTCTTC. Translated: CASSIPYGTRTNEQFF.

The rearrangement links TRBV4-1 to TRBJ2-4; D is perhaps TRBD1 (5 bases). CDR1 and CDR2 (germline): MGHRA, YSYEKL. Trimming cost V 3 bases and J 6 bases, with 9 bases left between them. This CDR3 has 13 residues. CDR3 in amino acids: CASSHATVNIQYF. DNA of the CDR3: TGCGCCAGCAGCCATGCGACAGTAAACATTCAGTACTTC.